Reported below is one TCR beta chain. Its antigen is unidentified. Sequenced by immunoSEQ multiplex PCR; TCRdb stores in-frame clones only, minus some. This sample has over 100,000 clones; over 75% occur once, and the top ten carry around 9%. Trimming removed 4 bases at V and 4 bases at J, with 8 bases between. The germline CDR1 and CDR2 sequences are MNHEY and SVGEGT. The CDR3 is 12 amino acids. The data were obtained in a study of T cell responses to AZD1222 COVID-19 vaccine. The overall study: Second doses at about 4 or about 12 weeks were pooled.

Study-level findings and limits: Nearly half of the spike-specific TCRs reportedly recognize variant regions that carry no mutations. Clonal diversity was possibly underestimated; the donors were predominantly white British and more often female.

The receptor comes from an adult in good health. The J gene is TRBJ2-7, the V gene TRBV6-2 or TRBV6-3; D remains unclear. The sample consisted of peripheral blood, taken on day 0 of AZD1222 vaccination. CDR3 nucleotide sequence: TGTGCCAGCAGTTTTACCCTGTACGAGCAGTACTTC. It is translated as CASSFTLYEQYF.